A selection of T cell receptor beta chains follows, all from one sample in a study of immune heterogeneity within non-small cell lung tumors. Via MiXCR, TCRdb re-called the multiplex PCR reads, giving one row per CDR3 protein. The sample has about 11,000 distinct CDR3 sequences; 25% to 30% are singletons. The sequenced sample was lung tumor tissue. The receptors originated from an older woman with non-small cell lung cancer. The CDR3 runs from the conserved cysteine through the conserved F or W. D genes are given only for firm matches. The size of a clone is reported for some rows only, either as once, few or many, or as a class for expanded clones.

CDR3: CASSSMDRVEQYF; DNA: TGTGCCAGCAGTTCCATGGACCGGGTAGAGCAGTACTTC; D: -; J: TRBJ2-7; V: TRBV6-1; size: medium-sized
CDR3: CASSIPGRGLETQYF; DNA: TGTGCCAGCAGTATCCCGGGCAGGGGGTTGGAGACCCAGTACTTC; D: TRBD1; J: TRBJ2-5; V: TRBV12-3/TRBV12-4; size: medium-sized
CDR3: CASTGGMVNEQFF; DNA: TGTGCCAGCACGGGCGGGATGGTAAATGAGCAGTTCTTC; D: -; J: TRBJ2-1; V: TRBV6-1; size: -
CDR3: CSVAVGTGYNYGYTF; DNA: TGCAGCGTTGCCGTGGGGACAGGGTATAACTATGGCTACACCTTC; D: TRBD1; J: TRBJ1-2; V: TRBV29-1; size: -
CDR3: CSAFDGGSFYEQYF; DNA: TGCAGTGCCTTTGATGGCGGGAGTTTTTACGAGCAGTACTTC; D: TRBD2; J: TRBJ2-7; V: TRBV20-1; size: -
CDR3: CASSLGAQWDSNHPQHF; DNA: TGTGCCAGCAGTTTAGGGGCACAGTGGGATAGCAATCATCCCCAGCATTTT; D: -; J: TRBJ1-5; V: TRBV28; size: -
CDR3: CASSSVSTGGYEQYF; DNA: TGTGCCAGCAGCTCAGTATCTACAGGGGGCTACGAGCAGTACTTC; D: TRBD1; J: TRBJ2-7; V: TRBV7-6; size: medium-sized
CDR3: CASVGTSGFSTDTQYF; DNA: TGTGCCAGCGTGGGGACTAGCGGGTTTAGCACAGATACGCAGTATTTT; D: TRBD2; J: TRBJ2-3; V: TRBV2; size: -
CDR3: CASNVGAVRVEQYF; DNA: TGTGCCAGCAACGTCGGGGCCGTACGAGTGGAGCAGTACTTC; D: -; J: TRBJ2-7; V: TRBV2; size: medium-sized
CDR3: CASSATGGGGELFF; DNA: TGTGCCAGCAGCGCTACCGGGGGTGGCGGGGAGCTGTTTTTT; D: -; J: TRBJ2-2; V: TRBV9; size: -
CDR3: CASSFSGNTDTQYF; DNA: TGTGCCAGCAGCTTTAGCGGGAACACAGATACGCAGTATTTT; D: TRBD2; J: TRBJ2-3; V: TRBV11-2; size: many
CDR3: CASSEEQGFQTQYF; DNA: TGTGCCAGCAGCGAAGAACAGGGGTTTCAGACCCAGTACTTC; D: TRBD1; J: TRBJ2-5; V: TRBV9; size: -
CDR3: CASSIAGNEQFF; DNA: TGTGCCAGTAGTATAGCGGGGAATGAGCAGTTCTTC; D: -; J: TRBJ2-1; V: TRBV19; size: medium-sized
CDR3: CTSSFFSHEQFF; DNA: TGTACCAGCAGCTTCTTTAGCCATGAGCAGTTCTTC; D: -; J: TRBJ2-1; V: TRBV5-6; size: -
CDR3: CATLAEENTGELFF; DNA: TGTGCCACGCTAGCGGAGGAGAACACCGGGGAGCTGTTTTTT; D: TRBD2; J: TRBJ2-2; V: TRBV6-2/TRBV6-3; size: many
CDR3: CASSLSSRNTEAFF; DNA: TGTGCCAGCAGTTTATCGAGCAGGAACACTGAAGCTTTCTTT; D: -; J: TRBJ1-1; V: TRBV27; size: many
CDR3: CASSQDPGTLRGDTEAFF; DNA: TGCGCCAGCAGCCAAGATCCGGGGACACTTAGAGGGGACACTGAAGCTTTCTTT; D: -; J: TRBJ1-1; V: TRBV4-1; size: -
CDR3: CASSLGWGKTYNEQFF; DNA: TGTGCCAGCAGCTTAGGGTGGGGGAAAACCTACAATGAGCAGTTCTTC; D: -; J: TRBJ2-1; V: TRBV11-1; size: few
CDR3: CASSFGTGNTEAFF; DNA: TGTGCCAGCAGTTTCGGGACGGGGAACACTGAAGCTTTCTTT; D: -; J: TRBJ1-1; V: TRBV12-3/TRBV12-4; size: medium-sized
CDR3: CASSERGKNIQYF; DNA: TGTGCCAGCAGTGAAAGGGGGAAAAACATTCAGTACTTC; D: -; J: TRBJ2-4; V: TRBV6-1; size: few
CDR3: CASSPSGRPLGELFF; DNA: TGCGCCAGCAGCCCTAGCGGGAGGCCCCTCGGGGAGCTGTTTTTT; D: TRBD2; J: TRBJ2-2; V: TRBV5-1; size: medium-sized
CDR3: CASGLTGTSSYNEQFF; DNA: TGTGCTAGTGGTTTGACCGGGACAAGCTCCTACAATGAGCAGTTCTTC; D: -; J: TRBJ2-1; V: TRBV12-5; size: medium-sized
CDR3: CASSLVGWEETQYF; DNA: TGCGCCAGCAGCTTGGTAGGTTGGGAAGAGACCCAGTACTTC; D: -; J: TRBJ2-5; V: TRBV5-1; size: -
CDR3: CPSSPRRLSGRNEQFF; DNA: TGTCCCAGCTCACCACGTCGGCTTAGCGGGAGGAATGAGCAGTTCTTC; D: TRBD2; J: TRBJ2-1; V: TRBV18; size: -
CDR3: CSAKARTGEQYF; DNA: TGCAGCGCTAAGGCCCGGACAGGGGAGCAGTACTTC; D: TRBD1; J: TRBJ2-7; V: TRBV29-1; size: -
CDR3: CASSDSPGPEVAFF; DNA: TGTGCCAGCAGTGACTCACCCGGCCCAGAGGTTGCTTTCTTT; D: -; J: TRBJ1-1; V: TRBV6-4; size: -
CDR3: CASSIDERGAGELFF; DNA: TGTGCCAGCAGCATAGACGAACGGGGGGCCGGGGAGCTGTTTTTT; D: TRBD2; J: TRBJ2-2; V: TRBV9; size: -
CDR3: CASSFGEGAIMGTDTQYF; DNA: TGTGCCAGCAGTTTCGGGGAGGGGGCAATCATGGGCACAGATACGCAGTATTTT; D: -; J: TRBJ2-3; V: TRBV27; size: medium-sized
CDR3: CSASVGYNSPLHF; DNA: TGCAGTGCTAGTGTGGGATATAATTCACCCCTCCACTTT; D: -; J: TRBJ1-6; V: TRBV20-1; size: many
CDR3: CALADARSYEQYF; DNA: TGTGCCCTGGCAGACGCCCGCTCCTACGAGCAGTACTTC; D: -; J: TRBJ2-7; V: TRBV30; size: medium-sized
CDR3: CASLQASAQETQYF; DNA: TGTGCCAGTCTCCAGGCTAGCGCACAAGAGACCCAGTACTTC; D: -; J: TRBJ2-5; V: TRBV28; size: few